This record concerns one T cell receptor (beta chain) sequence. Its antigen is unknown. This sample was taken from a study of T-cell memory formation after mild COVID-19. Overall study results and limits: Mainly CM and EM harbored the contracting CD4+ clones; mainly EMRA harbored the CD8+ ones.

This CDR3 is built from 13 residues. V lost 7 bases and J lost 3; bases outside the gene matches: 6. The germline CDR1 and CDR2 sequences are SQVTM and ANQGSEA. TCRdb passed the 5' RACE reads through MiXCR, listing each CDR3 protein once. Of about 410,000 distinct CDR3 sequences in the sample, roughly a quarter were seen once. Specimen: PBMCs or a T cell subset sorted from them (not recorded which). This TCR was sampled from an adult woman who had mild COVID-19 (a few samples of this study predate the infection). Cell type and time point are not known. The chain recombines TRBV29-1 with TRBJ2-7; 10 positions agree with TRBD1. CDR3 nucleotide sequence: TGCAGCGCGCTGACAGGGGGCTTCTACGAGCAGTACTTC. Translated, it gives CSALTGGFYEQYF.